This TCR beta chain was found in a study of blood T cell repertoires in COVID-19. Germline CDR1 and CDR2: SGHTA and FQGNSA. V lost 5 bases and J lost 4, with 12 bases in between. The CDR3 runs 14 residues. In the original workflow: It was from reference gene primer amplification that nucleated cell counts were estimated. TCRdb's copy holds only in-frame clones and misses some; the assay was immunoSEQ multiplex PCR. D and trimming were read from the DNA, whereas the V and J calls and clone size are those reported in that table. The table shows 65,000 to 70,000 clones, with around 86% occurring only once.

V is TRBV7-2 and J is TRBJ2-1, with a possible D match to TRBD1 (5 bases). The source material was peripheral blood. The TCR sequence derives from a man at least 80 years old with acute or convalescent COVID-19. CDR3 sequence (DNA): TGTGCCAGCAGCGCAACTCAGGGTTACAATGAGCAGTTCTTC. It translates to CASSATQGYNEQFF.